Listed below are T cell receptor beta chains from one sample, sequenced in a study of T cell responses to AZD1222 COVID-19 vaccine. Profiling relied on immunoSEQ multiplex PCR, and the TCRdb table lists in-frame clones only, not all of them. This sample carries fewer than 200,000 clones, roughly 90% of them seen once, and the ten largest clones take 1.6%. This specimen was peripheral blood, taken on day 0 of AZD1222 vaccination. The receptor set was obtained from an adult in good health. Each CDR3 is given with its conserved first and last residue. A D gene is named only where the DNA matches it firmly.

v_call,j_call,d_call,cdr3_aa
TRBV3-1/TRBV3-2,TRBJ1-1,.,CASSRRGVGPEAFF
TRBV7-3,TRBJ2-3,.,CASTPAFGDTQYF
TRBV19,TRBJ1-1,.,CASTPDWGGDTEAFF
TRBV5-1,TRBJ2-2,.,CASNYGRANTGELFF
TRBV29-1,TRBJ1-1,TRBD1,CSVRGPEAFF
TRBV7-9,TRBJ2-2,.,CASSLASIGRNTGELFF
TRBV6-5,TRBJ2-7,TRBD1,CASSYGGTGYYEQYF
TRBV19,TRBJ2-5,.,CASKSLHPPETQYF
TRBV7-8,TRBJ2-7,.,CASSLGSTVSYEQYF
TRBV10-2,TRBJ1-5,.,CASSPSDRNQPQHF
TRBV2,TRBJ1-1,TRBD1,CASRGQGVGNTEAFF
TRBV5-5,TRBJ1-6,TRBD1,CASSTSGGANSPLHF
TRBV7-2,TRBJ1-1,.,CASSPKVGLAEAFF
TRBV6-5,TRBJ1-3,.,CASSAGGVSGNTIYF
TRBV11-2,TRBJ1-2,.,CASSFGGPLGGYTF
TRBV6-5,TRBJ1-2,TRBD1,CASSYSGTGLYGYTF
TRBV11-2,TRBJ2-7,.,CASSLGGPYEQYF
TRBV18,TRBJ1-1,TRBD1,CASSPGTGTEAFF
TRBV7-2,TRBJ2-7,.,CASSPKVGQAYEQYF
TRBV6-5,TRBJ1-1,.,CASRKDRTATEAFF
TRBV11-2,TRBJ2-1,.,CASSLEVPSYNEQFF
TRBV27,TRBJ1-5,.,CASSFGGHQPQHF
TRBV21-1,TRBJ1-2,.,CASSNPGTYGYTF
TRBV9,TRBJ2-1,TRBD2,CASSVRREPYNEQFF
TRBV5-1,TRBJ1-6,.,CASTPFGGADSPLHF
TRBV7-8,TRBJ2-1,.,CASSHKRSSYNEQFF
TRBV9,TRBJ2-2,TRBD1,CASSPATGAILTGELFF
TRBV19,TRBJ2-7,.,CASSINPSIAYEQYF